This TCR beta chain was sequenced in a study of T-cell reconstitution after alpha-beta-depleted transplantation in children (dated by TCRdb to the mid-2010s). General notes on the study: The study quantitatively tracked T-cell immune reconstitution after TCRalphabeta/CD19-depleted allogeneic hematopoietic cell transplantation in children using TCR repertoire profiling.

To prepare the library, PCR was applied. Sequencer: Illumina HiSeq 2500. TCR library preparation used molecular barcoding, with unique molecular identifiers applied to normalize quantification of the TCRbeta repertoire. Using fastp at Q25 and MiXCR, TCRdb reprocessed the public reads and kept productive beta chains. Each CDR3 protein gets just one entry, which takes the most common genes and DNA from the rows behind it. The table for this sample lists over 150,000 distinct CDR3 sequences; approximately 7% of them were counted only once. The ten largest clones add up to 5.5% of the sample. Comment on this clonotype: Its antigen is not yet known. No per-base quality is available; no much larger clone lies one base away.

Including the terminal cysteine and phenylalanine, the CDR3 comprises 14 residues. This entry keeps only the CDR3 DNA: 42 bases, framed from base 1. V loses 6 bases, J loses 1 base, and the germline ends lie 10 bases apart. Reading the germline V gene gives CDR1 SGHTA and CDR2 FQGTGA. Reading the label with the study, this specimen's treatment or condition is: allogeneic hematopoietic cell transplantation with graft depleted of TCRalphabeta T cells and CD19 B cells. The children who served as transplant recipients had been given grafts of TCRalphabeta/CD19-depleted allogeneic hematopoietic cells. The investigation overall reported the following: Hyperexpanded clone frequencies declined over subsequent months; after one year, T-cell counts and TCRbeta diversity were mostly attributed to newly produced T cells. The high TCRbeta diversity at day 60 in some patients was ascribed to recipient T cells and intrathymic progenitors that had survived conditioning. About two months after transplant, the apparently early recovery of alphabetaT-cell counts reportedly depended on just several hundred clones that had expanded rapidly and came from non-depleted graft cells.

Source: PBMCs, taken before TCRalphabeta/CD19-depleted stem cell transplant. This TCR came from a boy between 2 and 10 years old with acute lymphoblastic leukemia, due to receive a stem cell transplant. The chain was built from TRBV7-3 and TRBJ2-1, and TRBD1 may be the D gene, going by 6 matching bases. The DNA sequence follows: TGTGCCAGCAGACTGACAGGATCCTACAATGAGCAGTTCTTC. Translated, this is CASRLTGSYNEQFF. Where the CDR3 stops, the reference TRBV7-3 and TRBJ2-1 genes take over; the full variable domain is GAGVSQTPSNKVTEKGKYVELRCDPISGHTALYWYRQSLGQGPEFLIYFQGTGAADDSGLPNDRFFAVRPEGSVSTLKIQRTERGDSAVYLCASRLTGSYNEQFFGPGTRLTVL.